This is a list of T cell receptor beta chains from one sample in a study of blood T cells in healthy people across ages. A single record per CDR3 protein comes from TCRdb applying MiXCR to the 5' RACE reads. The table shows under 2,000,000 distinct CDR3 sequences, with about 50% occurring only once. The sample was blood. These receptors all stem from a woman in her thirties or forties in good health. CDR3s include the opening cysteine and the closing phenylalanine or tryptophan. A D gene is named only where the DNA matches it firmly. Size values are once, few and many counts, or a class for expanded clones, and some rows have none.

TRBV7-2	TRBJ2-7	-	12	TRBD1	CASSTRTGLLYF	TGTGCCAGCAGCACAAGGACAGGACTTCTGTACTTC
TRBV28	TRBJ2-5	few	14	TRBD1	CASRGQGPVETQYF	TGTGCCAGCAGAGGACAGGGGCCTGTAGAGACCCAGTACTTC
TRBV6-5	TRBJ2-5	-	11	-	CASTLLGTQYF	TGTGCCAGCACTCTCCTGGGGACCCAGTACTTC
TRBV20-1	TRBJ2-5	-	14	-	CSASRAVGRREQYF	TGCAGTGCTAGCCGGGCAGTAGGGCGAAGGGAGCAGTACTTC
TRBV12-3/TRBV12-4	TRBJ2-5	few	13	-	CASSGSTVETQYF	TGTGCCAGCAGCGGGTCTACGGTGGAGACCCAGTACTTC
TRBV7-2	TRBJ2-5	-	16	TRBD1	CASSLGAGGSQESQYF	TGTGCCAGCAGCTTAGGCGCAGGGGGTTCCCAAGAGTCCCAGTACTTC
TRBV7-2	TRBJ2-7	-	14	-	CASSTRRGEGEQYF	TGTGCCAGCAGCACCCGGAGGGGGGAAGGGGAGCAGTACTTC
TRBV7-2	TRBJ2-2	-	11	-	CASSLDRWLFF	TGTGCCAGCAGCTTAGACAGGTGGCTGTTTTTT
TRBV20-1	TRBJ2-3	-	14	TRBD1	CSAFKTGGRNTQYF	TGCAGTGCCTTTAAGACAGGGGGCAGGAATACGCAGTATTTT
TRBV7-2	TRBJ1-5	-	18	TRBD1	CASSPKTGTGFNNQPQHF	TGTGCCAGCAGCCCCAAAACCGGGACAGGGTTCAACAATCAGCCCCAGCATTTT
TRBV10-3	TRBJ2-1	-	16	-	CAISGGRGVTVGEQFF	TGTGCCATCAGTGGGGGACGGGGAGTAACCGTCGGTGAGCAGTTCTTC
TRBV20-1	TRBJ1-2	-	14	-	CSAKRADRVYGYTF	TGCAGTGCAAAGCGGGCAGACCGCGTCTATGGCTACACCTTC
TRBV14	TRBJ2-7	few	13	-	CASSPSDSAEQYF	TGTGCCAGCAGCCCATCCGACAGCGCCGAGCAGTACTTC
TRBV6-2/TRBV6-3	TRBJ2-3	-	14	-	CASSYEGGKDTQYF	TGTGCCAGCAGTTACGAGGGGGGGAAAGATACGCAGTATTTT
TRBV6-1	TRBJ2-5	-	14	TRBD1	CASSPTRQGQTQYF	TGTGCCAGCAGCCCCACCCGACAGGGACAGACCCAGTACTTC
TRBV24-1	TRBJ2-4	few	14	-	CATSPGWKGDIQYF	TGTGCCACCTCCCCAGGGTGGAAGGGAGACATTCAGTACTTC
TRBV5-1	TRBJ1-1	once	18	-	CASSLDLSFSKGDTEAFF	TGCGCCAGCAGCTTAGATCTATCATTCAGCAAAGGAGACACTGAAGCTTTCTTT
TRBV5-1	TRBJ2-3	few	16	-	CASSLEGISSTDTQYF	TGCGCCAGCAGCTTGGAAGGGATTAGTAGCACAGATACGCAGTATTTT
TRBV6-5	TRBJ2-7	few	14	-	CASAAGRSPYEQYF	TGTGCCAGCGCAGCGGGCAGGTCGCCCTACGAGCAGTACTTC
TRBV7-2	TRBJ2-3	few	15	-	CASSPVRRGTDTQYF	TGTGCCAGCAGCCCCGTACGGCGGGGCACAGATACGCAGTATTTT
TRBV11-3	TRBJ2-5	-	15	TRBD2	CASSSGSGEEETQYF	TGTGCCAGCAGCTCCGGTAGCGGGGAGGAAGAGACCCAGTACTTC
TRBV20-1	TRBJ2-3	-	11	-	CSAYDGDTQYF	TGCAGTGCTTACGACGGGGATACGCAGTATTTT
TRBV20-1	TRBJ2-7	few	14	-	CSATTRQVSYEQYF	TGCAGTGCTACCACCAGACAGGTCTCCTACGAGCAGTACTTC
TRBV20-1	TRBJ1-5	-	13	-	CSATGGGGQPQHF	TGCAGTGCAACAGGTGGGGGCGGTCAGCCCCAGCATTTT
TRBV5-5	TRBJ2-1	few	17	TRBD2	CASSSAVGLAAPNEQFF	TGTGCCAGCAGCTCCGCCGTGGGACTAGCGGCCCCCAATGAGCAGTTCTTC
TRBV6-5	TRBJ2-1	-	11	TRBD1	CASSPGQTKFF	TGTGCCAGCAGTCCGGGACAGACAAAGTTCTTC
TRBV7-2	TRBJ2-4	-	13	TRBD2	CASSPGTSLIQYF	TGTGCCAGCAGCCCCGGGACTAGCCTCATTCAGTACTTC
TRBV18	TRBJ2-3	-	17	TRBD1	CASSPVGTGGTTDTQYF	TGTGCCAGCTCACCAGTGGGGACAGGGGGCACGACAGATACGCAGTATTTT
TRBV27	TRBJ2-3	-	13	-	CASRGGPPDTQYF	TGTGCCAGCCGGGGTGGTCCCCCAGATACGCAGTATTTT
TRBV28	TRBJ2-5	-	17	TRBD2	CASSLSASGGPQETQYF	TGTGCCAGCAGTTTATCTGCTAGCGGGGGGCCACAAGAGACCCAGTACTTC
TRBV20-1	TRBJ2-5	few	13	-	CSAGRDPAETQYF	TGCAGTGCTGGCCGGGACCCCGCGGAGACCCAGTACTTC
TRBV5-6	TRBJ1-6	-	16	-	CASSRRRSSYNSPLHF	TGTGCCAGCAGCCGGCGCCGAAGCTCCTATAATTCACCCCTCCACTTT
TRBV4-3	TRBJ1-6	-	13	-	CASSQESDSPLHF	TGCGCCAGCAGCCAAGAGTCGGATTCACCCCTCCACTTT
TRBV15	TRBJ2-1	-	20	TRBD1	CATSRRSRDRERSSYNEQFF	TGTGCCACCAGCAGACGATCGAGGGACAGGGAACGAAGCTCCTACAATGAGCAGTTCTTC
TRBV11-2	TRBJ2-1	few	17	TRBD2	CASSLVEGLAGINEQFF	TGTGCCAGCAGCTTAGTTGAGGGACTAGCGGGGATCAATGAGCAGTTCTTC
TRBV7-2	TRBJ2-4	-	15	-	CASSPAGQYQNIQYF	TGTGCCAGCAGCCCCGCGGGACAGTATCAAAACATTCAGTACTTC
TRBV6-2/TRBV6-3	TRBJ2-5	-	17	TRBD2	CASTSPQLAGEPETQYF	TGTGCCAGCACATCGCCCCAACTAGCGGGGGAGCCAGAGACCCAGTACTTC
TRBV11-2	TRBJ2-7	-	14	-	CASSLGHRGGEQYF	TGTGCCAGCAGCTTAGGCCATCGAGGGGGCGAGCAGTACTTC
TRBV7-2	TRBJ2-6	-	15	-	CASSQFLAGANVLTF	TGTGCCAGCAGCCAATTCTTGGCTGGGGCCAACGTCCTGACTTTC
TRBV7-2	TRBJ1-2	-	14	TRBD1	CAGSPRDRVYGYTF	TGTGCCGGCAGCCCGAGGGACAGGGTCTATGGCTACACCTTC
TRBV19	TRBJ2-1	-	16	TRBD2	CASSFPGTTRPNEQFF	TGTGCCAGTAGCTTTCCGGGGACTACAAGACCGAATGAGCAGTTCTTC
TRBV29-1	TRBJ2-5	few	14	TRBD2	CSVDPLAGGKTQYF	TGCAGCGTAGATCCCCTAGCGGGGGGTAAGACCCAGTACTTC
TRBV6-6	TRBJ2-5	-	14	-	CASNIGTVAETQYF	TGTGCCAGCAATATCGGGACGGTGGCAGAGACCCAGTACTTC
TRBV7-2	TRBJ2-1	few	15	-	CASRAPRSQANEQFF	TGTGCCAGCAGGGCTCCTCGGAGTCAGGCAAATGAGCAGTTCTTC
TRBV4-3	TRBJ2-3	-	15	-	CASSQEGGNTDMQYF	TGCGCCAGCAGCCAAGAAGGTGGTAACACAGATATGCAGTATTTT
TRBV20-1	TRBJ2-7	-	13	TRBD1	CSARGTDRYEQYF	TGCAGTGCTAGGGGGACAGATCGCTACGAGCAGTACTTC
TRBV2	TRBJ2-5	-	15	TRBD1	CASTRDRGFPPTQYF	TGTGCCAGCACTAGAGACAGGGGGTTCCCCCCGACCCAGTACTTC
TRBV6-5	TRBJ1-2	-	15	TRBD1	CASRSGQGGGYGYTF	TGTGCCAGCAGGAGCGGACAGGGGGGAGGCTATGGCTACACCTTC
TRBV20-1	TRBJ1-2	-	11	-	CSAPDLYGYTF	TGCAGTGCCCCAGATCTCTATGGCTACACCTTC
TRBV5-1	TRBJ2-1	-	15	-	CASSSSAGAYNEQFF	TGCGCCAGCAGCTCTAGCGCTGGGGCCTACAATGAGCAGTTCTTC
TRBV27	TRBJ2-7	-	14	-	CASSLSFSRGEQYF	TGTGCCAGCAGTTTATCGTTCAGCCGTGGTGAGCAGTACTTC
TRBV5-1	TRBJ1-6	-	14	-	CASRTEATNSPLHF	TGCGCCAGCAGAACGGAAGCGACCAATTCACCCCTCCACTTT
TRBV29-1	TRBJ2-3	-	14	-	CSARDGSSTDTQYF	TGCAGCGCCCGGGACGGATCTAGCACAGATACGCAGTATTTT
TRBV27	TRBJ1-4	-	16	-	CAYQEGGDATNEKLFF	TGTGCCTATCAGGAGGGGGGAGATGCAACTAATGAAAAACTGTTTTTT
TRBV29-1	TRBJ2-5	many	13	TRBD2	CSVRTSGEETQYF	TGCAGCGTTCGGACTAGCGGGGAAGAGACCCAGTACTTC
TRBV15	TRBJ1-1	-	13	-	CATGPGVNTEAFF	TGTGCCACCGGTCCGGGTGTGAACACTGAAGCTTTCTTT
TRBV28	TRBJ2-7	-	16	TRBD2	CASKRGLAGYSYEQYF	TGTGCCAGCAAAAGGGGACTAGCGGGGTACTCCTACGAGCAGTACTTC
TRBV6-2/TRBV6-3	TRBJ2-1	-	12	-	CASNLRPNEQFF	TGTGCCAGCAATCTACGGCCCAATGAGCAGTTCTTC
TRBV4-3	TRBJ1-4	-	16	TRBD1	CASSQDVDRGGEKLFF	TGCGCCAGCAGCCAAGATGTTGACAGGGGTGGAGAAAAACTGTTTTTT
TRBV12-3/TRBV12-4	TRBJ1-2	-	14	-	CASSPPEVNYGYTF	TGTGCCAGCAGCCCCCCTGAGGTGAACTATGGCTACACCTTC